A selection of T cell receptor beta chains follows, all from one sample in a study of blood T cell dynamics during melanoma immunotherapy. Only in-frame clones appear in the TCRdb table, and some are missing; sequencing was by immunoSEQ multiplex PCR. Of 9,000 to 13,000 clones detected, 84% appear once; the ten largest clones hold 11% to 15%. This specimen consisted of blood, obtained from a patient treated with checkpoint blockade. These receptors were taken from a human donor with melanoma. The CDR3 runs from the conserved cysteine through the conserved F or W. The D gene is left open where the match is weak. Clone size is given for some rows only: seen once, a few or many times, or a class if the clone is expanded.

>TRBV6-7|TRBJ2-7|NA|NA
TGTGCCAGCAGTTACAAGCCAACTAGCTGGCGGAGCGAGCAGTACTTC
CASSYKPTSWRSEQYF
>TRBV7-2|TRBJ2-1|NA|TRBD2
TGTGCCAGCAGCTTAAGCGGGGGGGCAAGAAATGAGCAGTTCTTC
CASSLSGGARNEQFF
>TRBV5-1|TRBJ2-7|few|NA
TGCGCCAGCAGCTTGGTAGCCAGTGCCTACGAGCAGTACTTC
CASSLVASAYEQYF
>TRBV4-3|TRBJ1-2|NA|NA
TGCGCCAGCAGCCAAGGGCCTGTGGGCTCCAACTATGGCTACACCTTC
CASSQGPVGSNYGYTF
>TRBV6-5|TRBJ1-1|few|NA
TGTGCCAGCAGTTACTACGGGGCGCGAACTGAAGCTTTCTTT
CASSYYGARTEAFF
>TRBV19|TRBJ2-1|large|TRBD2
TGTGCCAGTAGTATGACTAGCGGGGACTACAATGAGCAGTTCTTC
CASSMTSGDYNEQFF
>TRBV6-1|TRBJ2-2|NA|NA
TGTGCCAGCAGTGGCGGGGGAGGGGGCTGGAACACCGGGGAGCTGTTTTTT
CASSGGGGGWNTGELFF
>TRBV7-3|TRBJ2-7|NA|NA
TGTGCCAGCAGCTTAACGTTGTTAGGGGTGGCCTACGAGCAGTACTTC
CASSLTLLGVAYEQYF
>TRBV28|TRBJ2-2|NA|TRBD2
TGTGCCAGCAGTTTAAGGGAGGGCGGGGAGCTGTTTTTT
CASSLREGGELFF
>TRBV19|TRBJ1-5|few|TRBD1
TGTGCCAGTCAACCGGGACAGGCAGGACCCCAGCATTTT
CASQPGQAGPQHF
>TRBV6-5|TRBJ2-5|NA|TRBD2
TGTGCCAGCAGTTTGACTAGCGGGGGGGCAGAGACCCAGTACTTC
CASSLTSGGAETQYF
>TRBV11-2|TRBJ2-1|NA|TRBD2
TGTGCCAGCAGCTTAAGGGGAAGCGGGGGTTCCTACAATGAGCAGTTCTTC
CASSLRGSGGSYNEQFF
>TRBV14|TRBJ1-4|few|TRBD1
TGTGCCAGCAGCTCCGCCGGGACAGGGGATGAAAAACTGTTTTTT
CASSSAGTGDEKLFF
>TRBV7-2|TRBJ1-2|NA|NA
TGTGCCAGCAGCTTTTCTCGAGGCAGCCGGACTAACTATGGCTACACCTTC
CASSFSRGSRTNYGYTF
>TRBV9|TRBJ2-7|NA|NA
TGTGCCAGCAGCGCGACAGACTTGCCCTACGAGCAGTACTTC
CASSATDLPYEQYF
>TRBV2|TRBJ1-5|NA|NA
TGTGCCAGCACCGCGTGGTTCAATCAGCCCCAGCATTTT
CASTAWFNQPQHF
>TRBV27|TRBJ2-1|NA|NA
TGTGCCAGCAGTTTAAGGCCCTACAATGAGCAGTTCTTC
CASSLRPYNEQFF
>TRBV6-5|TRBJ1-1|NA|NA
TGTGCCAGCAGTTTGGCAGGGGTAGTGAACACTGAAGCTTTCTTT
CASSLAGVVNTEAFF
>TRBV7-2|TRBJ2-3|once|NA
TGTGCCAGCAGCTTCAAAGGGGGGGCCGGCTTGGAGACAGATACGCAGTATTTT
CASSFKGGAGLETDTQYF
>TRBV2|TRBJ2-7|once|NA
TGTGCCAGCAGCCGTATCCAGCAATCCTACGAGCAGTACTTC
CASSRIQQSYEQYF
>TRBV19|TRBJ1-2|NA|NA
TGTGCCAGTAGTATGGTGACAGCGTATGGCTACACCTTC
CASSMVTAYGYTF
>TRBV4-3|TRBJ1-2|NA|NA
TGCGCCAGCAGCCAAACATGGCGCAGGGGTTGGGATGGCTACACCTTC
CASSQTWRRGWDGYTF
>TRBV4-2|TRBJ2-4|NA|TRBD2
TGTGCCAGCAGCCCAAGACTAGCCGCGGATGTGAACATTCAGTACTTC
CASSPRLAADVNIQYF
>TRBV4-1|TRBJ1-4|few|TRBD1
TGCGCCAGCAGCCCAGGGACAGGAAATGAAAAACTGTTTTTT
CASSPGTGNEKLFF
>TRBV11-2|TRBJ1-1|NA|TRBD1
TGTGCCAGCAGTCTAGGCGGGGACAGGGGTTCCCGGGCTTTCTTT
CASSLGGDRGSRAFF
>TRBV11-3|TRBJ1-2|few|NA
TGTGCCAGCAGCTTAGAGGGCAGGGGTTCCAACTATGGCTACACCTTC
CASSLEGRGSNYGYTF
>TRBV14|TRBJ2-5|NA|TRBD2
TGTGCCAGCAGCCAATGGGGAGCGGGGGCCCGAGAGACCCAGTACTTC
CASSQWGAGARETQYF
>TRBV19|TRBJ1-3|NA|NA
TGTGCCAGTAGTATCGCTGGAAACACCATATATTTT
CASSIAGNTIYF
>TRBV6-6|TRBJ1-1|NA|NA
TGTGCCAGCAGTTCCTTGGACTCGGGGAGGGCGGAAGCTTTCTTT
CASSSLDSGRAEAFF
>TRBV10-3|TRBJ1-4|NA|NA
TGTGCCATCAGTGGAGGACAGAATGAAAAACTGTTTTTT
CAISGGQNEKLFF
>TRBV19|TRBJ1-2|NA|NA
TGTGCCAGTAGTACCACATCGTTCAGGGAAGGCTATGGCTACACCTTC
CASSTTSFREGYGYTF
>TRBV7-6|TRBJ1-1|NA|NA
TGTGCCAGCAGCCAAGACAGGAACACTGAAGCTTTCTTT
CASSQDRNTEAFF
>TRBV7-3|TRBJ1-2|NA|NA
TGTGCCAGCAGCTCCTCGGCAGGGGAGGGCTATGGCTACACCTTC
CASSSSAGEGYGYTF
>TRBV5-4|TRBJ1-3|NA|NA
TGTGCCAGCAGCGTTGACGGGGTAACTGGAAACACCATATATTTT
CASSVDGVTGNTIYF
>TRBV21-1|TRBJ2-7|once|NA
TGTGCCAGCAGCAAAGGGGTACTCTACGAGCAGTACTTC
CASSKGVLYEQYF
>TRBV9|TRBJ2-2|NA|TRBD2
TGTGCCAGCAGCGTAGCTGGCAGCGGGGTAAACACCGGGGAGCTGTTTTTT
CASSVAGSGVNTGELFF
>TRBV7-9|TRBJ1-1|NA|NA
TGTGCCAGCAGCTTAGACCCTTCCTCCCATGAAGCTTTCTTT
CASSLDPSSHEAFF
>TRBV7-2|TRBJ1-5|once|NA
TGTGCCAGCAGCCCCGGGGTCGGTAGTTTTCAGCCCCAGCATTTT
CASSPGVGSFQPQHF
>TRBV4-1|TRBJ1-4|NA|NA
TGCGCCAGCAGCCAAGATAGGCAGGGGTTGTATGAAAAACTGTTTTTT
CASSQDRQGLYEKLFF
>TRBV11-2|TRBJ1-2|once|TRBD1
TGTGCCAGCAGCTTAGGGCAGGGGGACTATGGCTACACCTTC
CASSLGQGDYGYTF
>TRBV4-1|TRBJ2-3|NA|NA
TGCGCCAGCAGCCAGAACCGAGAGGGGCGGGGTAAGACGCAGTATTTT
CASSQNREGRGKTQYF
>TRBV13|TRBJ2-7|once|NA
TGTGCCAGCAGCTTAAGTAACGGGGGAGCCGCCTACGAGCAGTACTTC
CASSLSNGGAAYEQYF
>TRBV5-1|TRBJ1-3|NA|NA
TGCGCCAGCAGCCCGGTGAACTCTGGAAACACCATATATTTT
CASSPVNSGNTIYF
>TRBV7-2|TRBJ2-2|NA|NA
TGTGCCAGCAGCTCCTTCCGTCGGAACACCGGGGAGCTGTTTTTT
CASSSFRRNTGELFF
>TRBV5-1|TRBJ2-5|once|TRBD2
TGCGCCAGCAGCTTCCCCCTGGGAGGGGTCATCTCTGGGGAGCAGTACTTC
CASSFPLGGVISGEQYF